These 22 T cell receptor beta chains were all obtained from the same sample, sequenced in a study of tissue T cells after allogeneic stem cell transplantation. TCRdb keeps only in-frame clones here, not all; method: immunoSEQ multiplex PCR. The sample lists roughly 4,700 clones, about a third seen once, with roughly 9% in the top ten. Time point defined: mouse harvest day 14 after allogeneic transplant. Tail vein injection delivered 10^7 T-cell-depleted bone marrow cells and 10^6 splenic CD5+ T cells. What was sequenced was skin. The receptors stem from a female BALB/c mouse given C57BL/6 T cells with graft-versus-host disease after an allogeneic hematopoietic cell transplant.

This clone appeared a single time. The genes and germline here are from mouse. CDR3 loop: CASSRDINQDTQYF. The part of the CDR3 DNA that was read is TGTGCCAGCTCACGGGACATTAACCAAGACACCCAGTAC. The rearrangement joins TRBV12-2 to TRBJ2-5, with D perhaps TRBD1 (6 bases). The CDR3 end is not reached by the read, which stops 1 residue before it; the germline J gene fills it in. V was pared by 4 bases and J by 0 bases, with 10 bases between. The germline V gene encodes CDR1 SGHLS and CDR2 HYDKME. The CDR3 length is 14 residues.

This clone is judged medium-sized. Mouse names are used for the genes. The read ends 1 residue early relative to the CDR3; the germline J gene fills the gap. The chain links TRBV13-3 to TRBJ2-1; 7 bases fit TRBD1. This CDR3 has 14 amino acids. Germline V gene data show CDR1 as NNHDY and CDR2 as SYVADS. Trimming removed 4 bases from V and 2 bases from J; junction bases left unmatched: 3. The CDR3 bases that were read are TGTGCCAGCAGTCCTCAGGGGGACTATGCTGAGCAGTTC. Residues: CASSPQGDYAEQF. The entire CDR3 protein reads CASSPQGDYAEQFF.

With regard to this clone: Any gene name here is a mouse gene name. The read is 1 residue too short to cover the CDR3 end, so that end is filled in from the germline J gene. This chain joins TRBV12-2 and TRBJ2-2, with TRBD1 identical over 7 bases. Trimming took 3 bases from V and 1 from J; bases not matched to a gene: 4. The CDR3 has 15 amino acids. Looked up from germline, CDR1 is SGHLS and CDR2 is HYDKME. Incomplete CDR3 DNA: TGTGCCAGCTCTAATGACAGGGAAAACACCGGGCAGCTCTAC. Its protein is CASSNDRENTGQLY. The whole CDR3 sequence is CASSNDRENTGQLYF. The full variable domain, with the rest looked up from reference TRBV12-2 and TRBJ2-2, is NSGVVQSPRYIIKGKGERSILKCIPISGHLSVAWYQQTQGQELKFFIQHYDKMERDKGNLPSRFSVQQFDDYHSEMNMSALELEDSAVYFCASSNDRENTGQLYFGEGSKLTVL.

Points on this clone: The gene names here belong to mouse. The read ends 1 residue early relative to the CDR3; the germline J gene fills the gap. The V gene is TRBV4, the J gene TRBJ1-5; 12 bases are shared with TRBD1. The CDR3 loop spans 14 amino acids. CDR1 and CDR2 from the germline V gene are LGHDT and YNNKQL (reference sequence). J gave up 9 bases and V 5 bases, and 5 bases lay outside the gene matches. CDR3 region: CASSDRDRGRAPLF. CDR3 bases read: TGTGCCAGCAGCGACCGGGACAGGGGGCGGGCTCCGCTT. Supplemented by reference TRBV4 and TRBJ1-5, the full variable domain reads ETAVFQTPNYHVTQVGNEVSFNCKQTLGHDTMYWYKQDSKKLLKIMFSYNNKQLIVNETVPRRFSPQSSDKAHLNLRIKSVEPEDSAVYLCASSDRDRGRAPLFGEGTRLSVL.

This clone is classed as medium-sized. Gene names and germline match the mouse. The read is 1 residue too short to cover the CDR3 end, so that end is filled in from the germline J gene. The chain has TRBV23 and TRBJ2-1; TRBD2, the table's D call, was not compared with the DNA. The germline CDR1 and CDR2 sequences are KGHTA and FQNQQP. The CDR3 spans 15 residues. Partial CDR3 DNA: TGCTCCAGCAGCCACCTGGGGATTAACTATGCTGAGCAGTTC. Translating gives CSSSHLGINYAEQF. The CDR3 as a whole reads CSSSHLGINYAEQFF.

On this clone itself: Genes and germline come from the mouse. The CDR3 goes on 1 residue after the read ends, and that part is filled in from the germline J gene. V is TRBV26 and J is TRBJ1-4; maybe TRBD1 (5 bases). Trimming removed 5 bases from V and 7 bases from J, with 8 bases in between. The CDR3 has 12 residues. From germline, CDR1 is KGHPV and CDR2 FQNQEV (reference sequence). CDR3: CASSGGVERLFF. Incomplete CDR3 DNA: TGTGCCAGCAGTGGAGGGGTCGAAAGATTATTT.

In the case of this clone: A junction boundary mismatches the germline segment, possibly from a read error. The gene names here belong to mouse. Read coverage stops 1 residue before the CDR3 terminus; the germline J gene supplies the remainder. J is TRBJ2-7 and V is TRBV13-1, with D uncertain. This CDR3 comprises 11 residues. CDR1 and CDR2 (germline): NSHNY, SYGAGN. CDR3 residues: CASGDAREQYF. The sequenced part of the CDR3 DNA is TGTGCCAGCGGTGATGCTAGGGAACAGTAC.

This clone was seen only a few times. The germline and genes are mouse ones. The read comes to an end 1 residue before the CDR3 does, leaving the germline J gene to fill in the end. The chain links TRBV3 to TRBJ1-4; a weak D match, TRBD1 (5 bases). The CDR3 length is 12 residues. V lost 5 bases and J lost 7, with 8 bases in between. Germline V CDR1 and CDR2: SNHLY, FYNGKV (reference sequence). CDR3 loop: CASSLDSERLFF. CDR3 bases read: TGTGCCAGCAGCCTCGACAGCGAAAGATTATTT.

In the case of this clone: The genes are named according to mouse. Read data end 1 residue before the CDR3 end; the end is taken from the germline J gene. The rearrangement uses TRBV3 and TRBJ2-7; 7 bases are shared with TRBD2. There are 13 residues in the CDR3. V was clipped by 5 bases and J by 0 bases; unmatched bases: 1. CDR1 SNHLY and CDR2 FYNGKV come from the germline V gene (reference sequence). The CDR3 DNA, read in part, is TGTGCCAGCAGCCCTGGGGGCTCCTATGAACAGTAC. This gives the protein CASSPGGSYEQY. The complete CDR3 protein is CASSPGGSYEQYF.

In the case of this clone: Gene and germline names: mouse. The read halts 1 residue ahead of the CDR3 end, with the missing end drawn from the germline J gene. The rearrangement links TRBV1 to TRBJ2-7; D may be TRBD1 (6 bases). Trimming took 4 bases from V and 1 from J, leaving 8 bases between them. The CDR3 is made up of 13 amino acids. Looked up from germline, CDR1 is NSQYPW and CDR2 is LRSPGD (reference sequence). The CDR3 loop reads CTCSGTGSYEQYF. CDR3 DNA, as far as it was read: TGCACCTGCAGTGGTACAGGGTCCTATGAACAGTAC.

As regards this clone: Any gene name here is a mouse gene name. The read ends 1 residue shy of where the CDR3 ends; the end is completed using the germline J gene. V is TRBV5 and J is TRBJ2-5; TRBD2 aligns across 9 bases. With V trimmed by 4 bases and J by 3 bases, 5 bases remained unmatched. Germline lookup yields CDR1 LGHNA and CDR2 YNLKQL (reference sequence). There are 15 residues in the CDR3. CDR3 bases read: TGTGCCAGCAGCCCCTCCTGGGGGGGGCAAGACACCCAGTAC. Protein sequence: CASSPSWGGQDTQY. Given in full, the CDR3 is CASSPSWGGQDTQYF.

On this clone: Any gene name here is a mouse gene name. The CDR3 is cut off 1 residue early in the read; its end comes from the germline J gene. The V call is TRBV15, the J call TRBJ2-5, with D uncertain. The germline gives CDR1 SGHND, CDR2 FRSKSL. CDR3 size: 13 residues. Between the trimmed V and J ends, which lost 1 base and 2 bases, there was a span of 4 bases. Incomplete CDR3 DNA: TGTGCCAGCAGTTTAGGCAGCCAAGACACCCAGTAC. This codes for CASSLGSQDTQY. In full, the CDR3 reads CASSLGSQDTQYF.

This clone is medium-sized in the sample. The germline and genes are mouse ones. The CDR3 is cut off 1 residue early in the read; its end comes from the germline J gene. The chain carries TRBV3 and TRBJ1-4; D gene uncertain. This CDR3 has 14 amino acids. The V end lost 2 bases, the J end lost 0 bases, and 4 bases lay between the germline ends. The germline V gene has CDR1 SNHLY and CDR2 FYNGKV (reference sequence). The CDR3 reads CASSLTVSNERLFF. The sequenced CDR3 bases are TGTGCCAGCAGCTTAACAGTTTCCAACGAAAGATTATTT. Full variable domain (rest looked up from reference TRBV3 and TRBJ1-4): GPKVLQIPSHQIIDMGQMVTLNCDPVSNHLYFYWYKQILGQQMEFLVNFYNGKVMEKSKLFKDQFSVERPDGSYFTLKIQPTALEDSAVYFCASSLTVSNERLFFGHGTKLSVL.

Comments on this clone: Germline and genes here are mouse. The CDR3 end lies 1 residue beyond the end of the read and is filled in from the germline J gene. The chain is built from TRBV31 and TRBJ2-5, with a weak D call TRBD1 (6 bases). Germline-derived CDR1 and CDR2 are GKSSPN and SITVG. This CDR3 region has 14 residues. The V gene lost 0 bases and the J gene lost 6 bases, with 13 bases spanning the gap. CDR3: CAWSLVRRGDTQYF. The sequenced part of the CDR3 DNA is TGTGCCTGGAGTCTAGTCAGGAGGGGGGACACCCAGTAC.

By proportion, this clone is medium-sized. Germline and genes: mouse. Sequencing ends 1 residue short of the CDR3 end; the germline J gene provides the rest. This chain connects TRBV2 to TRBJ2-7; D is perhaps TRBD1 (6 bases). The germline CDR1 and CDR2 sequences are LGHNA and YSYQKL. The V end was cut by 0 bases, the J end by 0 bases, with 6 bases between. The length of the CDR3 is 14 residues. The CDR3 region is CASSQEGGSYEQYF. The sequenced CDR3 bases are TGTGCCAGCAGCCAAGAAGGGGGCTCCTATGAACAGTAC.

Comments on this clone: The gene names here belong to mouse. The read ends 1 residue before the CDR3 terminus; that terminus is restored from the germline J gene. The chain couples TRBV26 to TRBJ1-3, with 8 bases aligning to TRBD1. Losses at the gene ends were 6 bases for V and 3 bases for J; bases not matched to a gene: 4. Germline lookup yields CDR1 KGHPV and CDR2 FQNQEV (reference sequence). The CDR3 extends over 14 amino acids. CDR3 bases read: TGTGCCAGCAGGCGGACAGGGAGTGGAAATACGCTCTAT. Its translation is CASRRTGSGNTLY. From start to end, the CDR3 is CASRRTGSGNTLYF.

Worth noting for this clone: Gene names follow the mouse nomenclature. The covered CDR3 bases are TGTGCTAGCAGTGGGACAGAAGTCTTC. Its protein is CASSGTEVF. The full CDR3 sequence reads CASSGTEVFF. The V gene is TRBV29, the J gene TRBJ1-1; no clear D gene. The CDR3 is cut off 1 residue early in the read; its end comes from the germline J gene. The germline V gene has CDR1 MSHET and CDR2 SYDVDS. V lost 5 bases and J lost 5, with 3 bases in between. The CDR3 is made up of 10 amino acids. The whole variable domain, remainder taken from reference TRBV29 and TRBJ1-1, is DMKVTQMPRYLIKRMGENVLLECGQDMSHETMYWYRQDPGLGLQLIYISYDVDSNSEGDIPKGYRVSRKKREHFSLILDSAKTNQTSVYFCASSGTEVFFGKGTRLTVV.

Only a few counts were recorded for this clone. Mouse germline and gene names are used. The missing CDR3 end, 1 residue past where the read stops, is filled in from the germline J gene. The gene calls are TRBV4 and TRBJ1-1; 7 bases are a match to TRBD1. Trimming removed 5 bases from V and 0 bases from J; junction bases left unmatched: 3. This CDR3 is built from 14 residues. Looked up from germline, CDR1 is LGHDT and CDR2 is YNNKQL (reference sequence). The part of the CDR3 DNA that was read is TGTGCCAGCAGCCTCGGGACAGCAAACACAGAAGTCTTC. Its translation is CASSLGTANTEVF. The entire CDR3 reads CASSLGTANTEVFF.

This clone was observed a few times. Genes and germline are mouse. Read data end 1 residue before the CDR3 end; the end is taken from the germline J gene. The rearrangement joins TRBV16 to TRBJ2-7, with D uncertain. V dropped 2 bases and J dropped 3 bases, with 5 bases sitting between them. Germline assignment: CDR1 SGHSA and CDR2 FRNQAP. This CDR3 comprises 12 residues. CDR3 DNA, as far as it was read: TGTGCAAGCAGCTTAAGGGTCTATGAACAGTAC. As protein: CASSLRVYEQY. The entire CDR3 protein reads CASSLRVYEQYF.

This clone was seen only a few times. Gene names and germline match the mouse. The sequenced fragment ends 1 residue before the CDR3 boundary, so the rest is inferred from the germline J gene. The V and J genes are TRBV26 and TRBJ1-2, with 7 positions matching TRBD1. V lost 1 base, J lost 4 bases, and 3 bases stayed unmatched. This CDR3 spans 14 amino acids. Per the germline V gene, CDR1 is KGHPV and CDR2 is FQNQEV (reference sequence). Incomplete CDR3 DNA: TGTGCCAGCAGTCTGTTGCAGGGGGGCTCCGACTACACC. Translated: CASSLLQGGSDYT. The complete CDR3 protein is CASSLLQGGSDYTF.

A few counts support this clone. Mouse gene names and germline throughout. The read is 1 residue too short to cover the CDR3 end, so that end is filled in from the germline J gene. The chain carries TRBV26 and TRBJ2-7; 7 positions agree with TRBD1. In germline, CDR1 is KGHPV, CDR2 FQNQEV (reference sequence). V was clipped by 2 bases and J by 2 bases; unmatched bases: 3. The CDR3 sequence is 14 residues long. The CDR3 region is CASSLNRGPYEQYF. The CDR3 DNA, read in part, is TGTGCCAGCAGTCTGAACAGGGGCCCCTATGAACAGTAC.

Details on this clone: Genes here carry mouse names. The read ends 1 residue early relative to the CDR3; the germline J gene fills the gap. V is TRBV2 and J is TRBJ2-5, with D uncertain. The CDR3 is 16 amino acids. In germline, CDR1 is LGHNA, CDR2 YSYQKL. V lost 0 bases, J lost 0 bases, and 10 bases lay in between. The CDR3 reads CASSQDGSSNQDTQYF. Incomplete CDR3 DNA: TGTGCCAGCAGCCAAGACGGGTCCTCTAACCAAGACACCCAGTAC.